This section outlines one T cell receptor beta chain sequence together with its context. This clone was recorded once. Its specific antigen is unknown. Nothing much larger sits one base from this clone, and base qualities are not available. This sample was taken from a study of blood T cell repertoires in COVID-19 (dated by TCRdb to 2018 to 2020). Turning to the overall study: Collaborator samples came from the United States, Italy and Spain and covered acute and convalescent phases of COVID-19. The prospective study material was composed of cDNA or gDNA derived from T cells, B-cell-depleted T cells, or PBMCs. Deeply sampled blood TCRbeta repertoires from subjects exposed to, actively infected with, or recovered from COVID-19 were included in the dataset. The repertoires were released in a freely available public database intended as a resource for research on the immune response to SARS-CoV-2. Samples were obtained from the ongoing ImmuneRACE study (first 160 participants) and from over a thousand subjects provided by 6 global collaborators. A de-identified subject ID, COVID-19 status, age in years and sex were almost always included in the sample metadata. Where HLA class I and class II types were available, the types were taken from metadata supplied by the sample provider, not from assay-based typing. Findings and caveats that apply to the study as a whole: How much clinical and demographic metadata was included differed by source and by participant, and the metadata was provided uncurated.

The germline ends are 8 bases apart after V is trimmed by 5 bases and J by 4 bases. Counted from cysteine to phenylalanine, this CDR3 has 13 amino acids. Solely the CDR3 DNA is kept, with 39 bases framed from the first base. CDR1 and CDR2 are read off the germline V gene as LGHNA and YNFKEQ. The immunoSEQ Assay, a bias-controlled multiplex PCR, was used to amplify TCRbeta CDR3 regions from genomic DNA. Regarding the original processing steps: The number of nucleated cells in each sample was estimated from the amplification of reference gene primers within the assay. Sequence reads were collapsed and filtered to measure the absolute abundance of every unique TCRbeta CDR3 rearrangement. For each sample, productive Simpson clonality was calculated as the square root of Simpson's diversity index over productive rearrangements. TCRdb retrieved this table from immuneACCESS and kept in-frame rearrangements only. Not all clones are present; in checked studies, unresolved V genes account for under half, and no reason is known for the remainder. That table gives V, J and clone size, and the DNA gave D and trimming. For this sample the table gives 200,000 to 250,000 clones, of which under 90% were detected only once. The top ten clones comprise 8% to 9% of the sample.

Participants in the prospective study were aged 18 to 89 years, lived in approximately 26 United States geographic areas, and enrolled through a virtual design. Cohort assignment in the prospective study relied on participant-reported clinical history from a screening survey and a study questionnaire. Each participant in the prospective study had whole blood, serum and a nasopharyngeal or oropharyngeal swab collected by mobile phlebotomists. Additional blood draws and questionnaires over an approximately two-month period could optionally be provided by prospective study participants. Prospective study blood samples were shipped either frozen or at room temperature before DNA extraction.

Sequencing input: PBMCs or T cells enriched from blood (not recorded which). This TCR was recovered from a woman aged 45-65 years with acute COVID-19. The chain was built from TRBV4-2 and TRBJ1-4; possibly the D gene is TRBD1, per 6 matching bases. CDR3 sequence: CASSGQFNEKLFF. The nucleotides read TGTGCCAGCAGCGGACAGTTTAATGAAAAACTGTTTTTT.